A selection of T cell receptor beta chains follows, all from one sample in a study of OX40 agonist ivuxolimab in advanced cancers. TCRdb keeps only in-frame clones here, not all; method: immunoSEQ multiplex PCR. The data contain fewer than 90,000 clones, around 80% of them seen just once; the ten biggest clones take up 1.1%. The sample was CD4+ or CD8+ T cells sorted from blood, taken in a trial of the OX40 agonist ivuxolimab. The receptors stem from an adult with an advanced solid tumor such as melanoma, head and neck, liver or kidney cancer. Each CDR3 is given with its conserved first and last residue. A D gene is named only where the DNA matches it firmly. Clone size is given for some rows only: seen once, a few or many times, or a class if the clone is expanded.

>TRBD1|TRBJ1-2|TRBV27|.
TGTGCCAGCAGGGGACAGCCGGTCTATGGCTACACCTTC
CASRGQPVYGYTF
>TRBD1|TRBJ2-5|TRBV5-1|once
TGCGCCAGCAGTAGAGGGACAGTCCACCTGGAGACCCAGTACTTC
CASSRGTVHLETQYF
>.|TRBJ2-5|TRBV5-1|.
TGCGCCAGCAGCTTGCTCTACAGGCCGAAAGAGACCCAGTACTTC
CASSLLYRPKETQYF
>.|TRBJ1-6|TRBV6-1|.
TGTGCCAGCGGAGAAACACATTCGGGTAATTCACCCCTCCACTTT
CASGETHSGNSPLHF
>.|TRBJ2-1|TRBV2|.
TGTGCCAGCAACCTAGGTCCCAATGAGCAGTTCTTC
CASNLGPNEQFF
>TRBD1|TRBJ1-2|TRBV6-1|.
TGTGCCAGCTCGAGACAGGGGGCCATTGGCTACACCTTC
CASSRQGAIGYTF
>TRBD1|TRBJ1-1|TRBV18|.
TGTGCCAGCTCGAGGCGGCAGGGGGCGGCTCAGGGTGAAGCTTTCTTT
CASSRRQGAAQGEAFF
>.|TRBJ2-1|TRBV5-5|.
TGTGCCAGCAGCTTAGAGGGCTCGATCCTCAATGAGCAGTTCTTC
CASSLEGSILNEQFF
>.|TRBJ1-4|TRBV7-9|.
TGTGCCAGCAGCTTCGGGCTGGCTAATGAAAAACTGTTTTTT
CASSFGLANEKLFF
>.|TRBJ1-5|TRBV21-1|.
TGTGCCAGCAGCAAAGCCCCGAGACACTTCAATCAGCCCCAGCATTTT
CASSKAPRHFNQPQHF
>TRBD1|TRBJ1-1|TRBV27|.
TGTGCCAGCAGTCCTTCGACAGGGCTGAACACTGAAGCTTTCTTT
CASSPSTGLNTEAFF
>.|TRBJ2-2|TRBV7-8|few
TGTGCCAGCAGCTTATTAGGGGGCGGGAAATCCGGGGAGCTGTTTTTT
CASSLLGGGKSGELFF
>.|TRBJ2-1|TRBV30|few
TGTGCCTGGAGTGCCGAGGATGAGCAGTTCTTC
CAWSAEDEQFF
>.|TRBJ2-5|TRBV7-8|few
TGTGCCAGCAGCCCGCGCCGGCTCAGGGGAATTGGAGAGACCCAGTACTTC
CASSPRRLRGIGETQYF
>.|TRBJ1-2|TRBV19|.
TGTGCCAGCAACCGACAGGCTAATAACTATGGCTACACCTTC
CASNRQANNYGYTF
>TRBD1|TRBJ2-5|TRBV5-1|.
TGCGCCAGCAGCTTGGCCAGACAGGGGGAGACCCAGTACTTC
CASSLARQGETQYF
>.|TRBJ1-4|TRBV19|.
TGTGCCAGTAGAGAGGAGGGACTCGGCATGGAAAAACTGTTTTTT
CASREEGLGMEKLFF
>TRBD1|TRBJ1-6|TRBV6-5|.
TGTGCCAGCAGTTCCCCGACAGGGGGCAATTCACCCCTCCACTTT
CASSSPTGGNSPLHF
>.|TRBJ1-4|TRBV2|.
TGTGCCAGCAGCTTAGGGCCGACTAATGAAAAACTGTTTTTT
CASSLGPTNEKLFF
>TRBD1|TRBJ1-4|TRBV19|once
TGTGCCAGTAGGCGCCCGCAGGGGGGCGTGTTTGAAAAACTGTTTTTT
CASRRPQGGVFEKLFF
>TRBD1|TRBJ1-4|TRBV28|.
TGTGCCAGCAGAAGGACAGGGGGCGAGGAAAAACTGTTTTTT
CASRRTGGEEKLFF
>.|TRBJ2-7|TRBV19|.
TGTGCCAGTAGTATGGTCGGGACTCGATCCTACGAGCAGTACTTC
CASSMVGTRSYEQYF
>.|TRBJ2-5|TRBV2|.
TGTGCCAGCAATAGGGGGGGGCTTCGAGTTTCGGGGACCCAGTACTTC
CASNRGGLRVSGTQYF
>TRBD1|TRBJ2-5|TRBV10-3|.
TGTGCCATGCAATCCGGGACAGGAGTACAAGAGACCCAGTACTTC
CAMQSGTGVQETQYF
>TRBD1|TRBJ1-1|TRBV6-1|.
TGTGCCAGCAGGGACAGGGCCTTCACTGAAGCTTTCTTT
CASRDRAFTEAFF
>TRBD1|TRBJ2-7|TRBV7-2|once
TGTGCCAGCAGCTCGGGACAGGGGGCCCACGAGCAGTACTTC
CASSSGQGAHEQYF
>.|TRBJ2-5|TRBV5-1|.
TGCGCCAGCAGCCCTCGGGACGGCCTACAAGAGACCCAGTACTTC
CASSPRDGLQETQYF
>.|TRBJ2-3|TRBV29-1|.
TGCAGCGTTCGTTTGTCGGGGGCCCCCACAGATACGCAGTATTTT
CSVRLSGAPTDTQYF
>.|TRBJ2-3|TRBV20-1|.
TGCAGTGCTAGGGCAGATACGCAGTATTTT
CSARADTQYF
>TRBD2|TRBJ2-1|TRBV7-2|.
TGTGCCAGCAGCTTACAGACTAGCGGCTACAATGAGCAGTTCTTC
CASSLQTSGYNEQFF
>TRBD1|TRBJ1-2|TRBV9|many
TGTGCCAGCAGCGTAGCTCTGGGACAGGGGCTCGATGGCTACACCTTC
CASSVALGQGLDGYTF
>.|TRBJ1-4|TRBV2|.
TGTGCCAGCAGTGAATTTGGTCCAACTAATGAAAAACTGTTTTTT
CASSEFGPTNEKLFF
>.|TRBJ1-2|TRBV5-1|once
TGCGCCAGCAGCTTAGAATCTAACTATGGCTACACCTTC
CASSLESNYGYTF
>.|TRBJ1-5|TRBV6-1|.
TGTGCCAGCAGTGATGCCGGTTGGGGGGTGGGGTATAGCAATCAGCCCCAGCATTTT
CASSDAGWGVGYSNQPQHF
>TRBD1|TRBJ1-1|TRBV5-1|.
TGCGCCAGCAGCTTGGAAGGGACAGGGAAAACCTGGGCTGAAGCTTTCTTT
CASSLEGTGKTWAEAFF